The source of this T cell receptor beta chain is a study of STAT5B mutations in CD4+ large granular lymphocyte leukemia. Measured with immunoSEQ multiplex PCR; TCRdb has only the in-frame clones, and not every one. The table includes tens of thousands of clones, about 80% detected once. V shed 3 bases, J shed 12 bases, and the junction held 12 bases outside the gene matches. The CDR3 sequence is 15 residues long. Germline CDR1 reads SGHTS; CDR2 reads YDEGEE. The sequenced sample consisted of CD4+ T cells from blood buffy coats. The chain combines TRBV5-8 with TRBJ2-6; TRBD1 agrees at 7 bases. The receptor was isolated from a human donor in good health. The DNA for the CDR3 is TGTGCCAGCAGCTCCGGACAGGTGATTTCGGGCGTCCTGACTTTC. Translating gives CASSSGQVISGVLTF.